Listed here is a single T cell receptor (beta chain). As yet, its antigen is unknown. This entry comes from a study of T cell repertoires in cytomegalovirus infection. Study overall: CMV epitopes used comprised recently identified HLA-C-restricted ones and well-studied HLA-B-restricted ones. Public TCR beta signatures marked donors with CMV infection and the matching HLA.

Losses at the gene ends were 4 bases for V and 0 bases for J; bases not matched to a gene: 5. The CDR3 is 15 amino acids. TCRdb re-called the reads with MiXCR, one entry per CDR3 protein. This table has fewer than 150,000 distinct CDR3 sequences, more than 30% appearing once. General study points: CMV-specific TCR beta clonotypes restricted by HLA-C were the ones dominating the ex vivo response. Public TCR beta family frequency separated CMV-and-HLA carriers, including in an independent cohort.

The TCR sequence derives from a human donor in good health (CMV status not recorded). Some clones in this sample may be carry-over from other donors' samples. V gene TRBV12-3 or TRBV12-4 combines with J gene TRBJ1-1, with TRBD1 identical over 7 bases. This sample comprised CD8+ T cells from cultured PBMCs, obtained from culture after CMV antigen stimulation. The CDR3, as DNA: TGTGCCAGCAGTTCCCTACAGGGGCTGAACACTGAAGCTTTCTTT. Amino acids: CASSSLQGLNTEAFF.